These 7 T cell receptor beta chains originate from one sample sequenced in a study of identical twins. In TCRdb, the 5' RACE reads were re-called with MiXCR into one record per CDR3 protein. The sample lists approximately 170 distinct CDR3 sequences, around 70% seen once, with about two fifths in the top ten. Material: CD4+ T cells sorted from blood. All receptors come from a woman aged 18-35 years in good health. This table probably holds off-target reads from a library built for another chain.

The CDR3 bases are TGTGCCAGCGGACAGGGACCGAATCAGCCCCAGCATTTT. This gives the protein CASGQGPNQPQHF. The rearrangement links TRBV19 to TRBJ1-5; 8 bases line up with TRBD1. V shed 9 bases and J 4 bases; nucleotides not matched to a gene: 5. The CDR3 totals 13 residues. Per the germline V gene, CDR1 is LNHDA and CDR2 is SQIVND (reference sequence).

J is TRBJ2-5 and V is TRBV6-2 or TRBV6-3; no clear D gene. V lost 2 bases and J 10 bases, leaving 11 bases between the germline ends. Germline V CDR1 and CDR2: MNHEY, SVGEGT. CDR3 size: 12 residues. The CDR3 coding sequence is TGTGCCAGCAGTTACCCGTCGGAAGGCCAGTACTTC. This sequence encodes CASSYPSEGQYF.

The chain employs TRBV11-2 and TRBJ2-7; D might be TRBD1 or TRBD2, each matching 5 bases. Per germline, CDR1 SGHAT and CDR2 FQNNGV. V lost 2 bases and J 2 bases, leaving 7 bases between the germline ends. The CDR3 length is 13 residues. CDR3 sequence (DNA): TGTGCCAGCAGCTTATTGGGGGCCTACGAGCAGTACTTC. It encodes CASSLLGAYEQYF.

This clonotype is judged hyperexpanded. The chain links TRBV28 to TRBJ2-5; no firm D call. This CDR3 is built from 13 residues. Germline assignment: CDR1 MDHEN and CDR2 SYDVKM. V was pared by 3 bases and J by 1 base, with 6 bases between. CDR3 nucleotide sequence: TGTGCCAGCAGTTTCGGCGGCCAAGAGACCCAGTACTTC. It encodes CASSFGGQETQYF.

The V and J genes are TRBV6-5 and TRBJ1-1; tentative D call: TRBD1 (5 bases). CDR3 size: 12 residues. Germline values: CDR1 MNHEY, CDR2 SVGAGI. With 6 bases removed from V and 3 bases from J, the gap between germline ends came to 8 bases. CDR3 coding DNA: TGTGCCAGCAGCCCAGGGTACACTGAAGCTTTCTTT. Translated: CASSPGYTEAFF.

The chain couples TRBV6-2 or TRBV6-3 to TRBJ2-2; 11 positions agree with TRBD2. The CDR3 covers 17 residues. Germline assignment: CDR1 MNHEY and CDR2 SVGEGT. J lost 0 bases, V lost 8 bases, and 8 bases had no gene match. The CDR3 here is CASSLLAGGTNTGELFF. The CDR3 DNA reads as TGTGCCAGCTCTCTGCTAGCGGGAGGAACGAACACCGGGGAGCTGTTTTTT.

The rearrangement joins TRBV11-2 to TRBJ2-7; no firm D call. The V gene lost 2 bases and the J gene lost 3 bases, with 8 bases spanning the gap. The germline gives CDR1 SGHAT, CDR2 FQNNGV. CDR3 length: 13 amino acids. CDR3 nucleotide sequence: TGTGCCAGCAGCTTATCCCCAGTCTACGAGCAGTACTTC. The encoded protein is CASSLSPVYEQYF.